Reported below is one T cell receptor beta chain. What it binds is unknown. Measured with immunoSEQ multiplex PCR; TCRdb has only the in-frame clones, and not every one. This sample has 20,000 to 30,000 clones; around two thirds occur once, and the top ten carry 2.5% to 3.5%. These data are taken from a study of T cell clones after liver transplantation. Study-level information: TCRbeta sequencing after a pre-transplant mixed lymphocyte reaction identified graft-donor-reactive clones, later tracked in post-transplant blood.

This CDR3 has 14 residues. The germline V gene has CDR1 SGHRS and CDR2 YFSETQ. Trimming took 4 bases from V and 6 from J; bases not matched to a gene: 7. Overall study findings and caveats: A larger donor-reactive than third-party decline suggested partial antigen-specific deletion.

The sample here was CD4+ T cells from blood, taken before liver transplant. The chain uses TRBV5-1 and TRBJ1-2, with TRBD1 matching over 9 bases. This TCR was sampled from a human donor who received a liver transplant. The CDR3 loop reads CASSVSGTGNGYTF. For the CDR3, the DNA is TGCGCCAGCAGCGTTTCCGGGACAGGGAATGGCTACACCTTC.